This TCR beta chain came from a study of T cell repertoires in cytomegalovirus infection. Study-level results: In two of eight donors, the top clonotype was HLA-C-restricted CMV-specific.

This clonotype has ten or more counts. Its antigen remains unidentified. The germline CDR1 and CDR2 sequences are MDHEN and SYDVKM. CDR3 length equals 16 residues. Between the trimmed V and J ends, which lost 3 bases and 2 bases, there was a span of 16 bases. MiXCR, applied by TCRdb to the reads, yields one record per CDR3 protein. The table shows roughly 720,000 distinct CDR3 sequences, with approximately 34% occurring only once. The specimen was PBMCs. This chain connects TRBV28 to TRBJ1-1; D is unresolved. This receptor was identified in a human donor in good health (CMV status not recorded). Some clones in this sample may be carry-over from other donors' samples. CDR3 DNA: TGTGCCAGCAGTTTCCCAACCCGGGCGGTTAACACTGAAGCTTTCTTT. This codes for CASSFPTRAVNTEAFF.